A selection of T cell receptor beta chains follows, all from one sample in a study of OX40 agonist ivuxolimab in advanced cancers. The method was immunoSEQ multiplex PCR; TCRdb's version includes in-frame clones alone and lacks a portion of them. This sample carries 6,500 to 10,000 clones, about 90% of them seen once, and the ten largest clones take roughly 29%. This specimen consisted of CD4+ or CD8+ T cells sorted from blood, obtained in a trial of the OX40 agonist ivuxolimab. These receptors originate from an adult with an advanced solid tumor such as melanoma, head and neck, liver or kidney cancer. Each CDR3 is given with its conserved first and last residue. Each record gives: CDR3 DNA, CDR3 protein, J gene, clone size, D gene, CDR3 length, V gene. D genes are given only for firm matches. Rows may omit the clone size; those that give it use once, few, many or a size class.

TGTGCCAGCAGTGACTCGTCTAGCGGGAGGCAAAACACCGGGGAGCTGTTTTTT | CASSDSSSGRQNTGELFF | TRBJ2-2 | . | TRBD2 | 18 | TRBV6-4
TGTGCCAGTAGTCTGACCGGCGGGTACATCAATGAGCAGTTCTTC | CASSLTGGYINEQFF | TRBJ2-1 | . | . | 15 | TRBV19
TGTGCCAGCAGCGCCGGGACTAGTATTTTCGAGCAGTACTTC | CASSAGTSIFEQYF | TRBJ2-7 | . | TRBD2 | 14 | TRBV9
TGTGCCAGCAGCGTAGGTTTTCGGGCGGAGCATACGCAGTATTTT | CASSVGFRAEHTQYF | TRBJ2-3 | . | . | 15 | TRBV9
TGTGCCAGCAGCCAGGGTTTACGAGATACGCAGTATTTT | CASSQGLRDTQYF | TRBJ2-3 | . | . | 13 | TRBV6-5
TGTGCCAGCAGCGACGGCGGGTCCTACGAGCAGTACTTC | CASSDGGSYEQYF | TRBJ2-7 | . | . | 13 | TRBV11-2
TGTGCCAGCAGTTTCGGACTAGCGTATACCTACGAGCAGTACTTC | CASSFGLAYTYEQYF | TRBJ2-7 | few | TRBD2 | 15 | TRBV28
TGTGCCAGCAGTTACACCAGCTCCTACGAGCAGTACTTC | CASSYTSSYEQYF | TRBJ2-7 | once | . | 13 | TRBV6-5
TGTGCCAGCAGCTTGGATGGCAATCAGCCCCAGCATTTT | CASSLDGNQPQHF | TRBJ1-5 | . | . | 13 | TRBV5-4
TGTGCCAGCAGCTCAGGGACAGGGAGGCAAGAGACCCAGTACTTC | CASSSGTGRQETQYF | TRBJ2-5 | . | TRBD1 | 15 | TRBV13
TGCGCCAGCAGACAGGGAGGCACCGGGGAGCTGTTTTTT | CASRQGGTGELFF | TRBJ2-2 | . | . | 13 | TRBV10-1
TGCGCCAGCAGCCAAATAACTGGGTACGAGCAGTACTTC | CASSQITGYEQYF | TRBJ2-7 | . | . | 13 | TRBV4-1
TGTGCCTGGAGTGGGGACTACTCGCAAGAGACCCAGTACTTC | CAWSGDYSQETQYF | TRBJ2-5 | . | TRBD2 | 14 | TRBV30
TGCGCCAGCAGCCAAGCCCCGACAGGGAACACGGCCTACGAGCAGTACTTC | CASSQAPTGNTAYEQYF | TRBJ2-7 | once | TRBD1 | 17 | TRBV4-1
TGTGCCAGCAGCTTAGAAGGGAACGAGCAGTACTTC | CASSLEGNEQYF | TRBJ2-7 | once | . | 12 | TRBV7-9
TGTGCCATCAGTGTTCGGGGTAGGTCCTACGAGCAGTACTTC | CAISVRGRSYEQYF | TRBJ2-7 | . | . | 14 | TRBV10-3
TGTGCCAGCAGCTGGGGACAGGGGGACCAGGGCATTCAGTACTTC | CASSWGQGDQGIQYF | TRBJ2-4 | . | TRBD1 | 15 | TRBV13
TGTGCCATCAGTTCCACATCTTCCGGGACAGTCTACGAGCAGTACTTC | CAISSTSSGTVYEQYF | TRBJ2-7 | . | TRBD1 | 16 | TRBV10-3
TGTGCCACCAGCAGAGACACAGAACAAGAGACCCAGTACTTC | CATSRDTEQETQYF | TRBJ2-5 | . | . | 14 | TRBV15
TGTGCCAGCAGCGTAGGAACCATGGGGCCAGATACGCAGTATTTT | CASSVGTMGPDTQYF | TRBJ2-3 | . | . | 15 | TRBV9
TGTGCCAGCAGTGAATCGCGAGAATCTTACAATGAGCAGTTCTTC | CASSESRESYNEQFF | TRBJ2-1 | . | . | 15 | TRBV6-1
TGTGCCAGCAGTGCCCCAGGGATGGAAGGCTACACCTTC | CASSAPGMEGYTF | TRBJ1-2 | . | . | 13 | TRBV6-1
TGTGCCTGGCGTCAGGGCAACACTGAAGCTTTCTTT | CAWRQGNTEAFF | TRBJ1-1 | . | . | 12 | TRBV30
TGTGCCAGATCGGGACAGGGGAGCTCTGGGGCCAACGTCCTGACTTTC | CARSGQGSSGANVLTF | TRBJ2-6 | . | TRBD1 | 16 | TRBV19
TGTGCCAGCAGTGAAGGGCGGGCGACCTCCTACAATGAGCAGTTCTTC | CASSEGRATSYNEQFF | TRBJ2-1 | . | . | 16 | TRBV2
TGTGCCAGCAGCCCCGCAGGCACAGATACGCAGTATTTT | CASSPAGTDTQYF | TRBJ2-3 | few | . | 13 | TRBV6-5
TGTGCCAGCAGGGAACAGGCATCTGGGGCCAACGTCCTGACTTTC | CASREQASGANVLTF | TRBJ2-6 | . | . | 15 | TRBV6-5
TGTGCCAGCAGCTCCAGCCCAGTTTTGGATGAGCAGTTCTTC | CASSSSPVLDEQFF | TRBJ2-1 | once | . | 14 | TRBV5-6
TGTGCCAGCTCACCGGGACAGCACTACGAGCAGTACTTC | CASSPGQHYEQYF | TRBJ2-7 | once | TRBD1 | 13 | TRBV18
TGTGCCAGCAGCCCCTCAGGGATAGCGTACAATGAGCAGTTCTTC | CASSPSGIAYNEQFF | TRBJ2-1 | . | . | 15 | TRBV7-9
TGTGCCATCAGTGATAGGGGGACTAGCTCCTACGAGCAGTACTTC | CAISDRGTSSYEQYF | TRBJ2-7 | . | TRBD2 | 15 | TRBV10-3
TGTGCCAGCAGCCAAGAAAGTATGGACAGGAGCAATTCACCCCTCCACTTT | CASSQESMDRSNSPLHF | TRBJ1-6 | . | TRBD1 | 17 | TRBV4-2
TGTGCCAGCAGTTTGTTCGGAACTAATGAAAAACTGTTTTTT | CASSLFGTNEKLFF | TRBJ1-4 | . | . | 14 | TRBV27
TGTGCCAGTAGTCCCTCCGGGGCGAATTCCTACGAGCAGTACTTC | CASSPSGANSYEQYF | TRBJ2-7 | . | . | 15 | TRBV19
TGTGCCAGCAAGAGCAGGGGTTCAGGGGATCAGCCCCAGCATTTT | CASKSRGSGDQPQHF | TRBJ1-5 | . | . | 15 | TRBV27
TGTGCCAGCAGCCTTCTGGAGCTGTTTTTT | CASSLLELFF | TRBJ2-2 | . | . | 10 | TRBV7-9
TGTGCCAGCAGTATACAGGGGGTCGGGGGTTACAATGAGCAGTTCTTC | CASSIQGVGGYNEQFF | TRBJ2-1 | . | TRBD1 | 16 | TRBV6-4
TGTGCCAGCAGTTTAATCAATGGAGGAACCTACGAGCAGTACTTC | CASSLINGGTYEQYF | TRBJ2-7 | . | . | 15 | TRBV28
TGTGCCAGTAGATTGGGGGGATCTTCTTACAATGAGCAGTTCTTC | CASRLGGSSYNEQFF | TRBJ2-1 | . | . | 15 | TRBV19
TGCAGCCTCCACGGGCCTAACACAGATACGCAGTATTTT | CSLHGPNTDTQYF | TRBJ2-3 | . | . | 13 | TRBV29-1
TGTGCCAGCAGCGTAGGCGAGAGCTCCTACAATGAGCAGTTCTTC | CASSVGESSYNEQFF | TRBJ2-1 | . | . | 15 | TRBV9
TGCGCCAGCAGCAGCCAAGATTCTTACAGGGCTGGCACAGATACGCAGTATTTT | CASSSQDSYRAGTDTQYF | TRBJ2-3 | . | . | 18 | TRBV4-3
TGTGCCAGCAGTGAAGGAGGATGGGCAGGGGGAACGAATTCACCCCTCCACTTT | CASSEGGWAGGTNSPLHF | TRBJ1-6 | . | TRBD1 | 18 | TRBV6-1